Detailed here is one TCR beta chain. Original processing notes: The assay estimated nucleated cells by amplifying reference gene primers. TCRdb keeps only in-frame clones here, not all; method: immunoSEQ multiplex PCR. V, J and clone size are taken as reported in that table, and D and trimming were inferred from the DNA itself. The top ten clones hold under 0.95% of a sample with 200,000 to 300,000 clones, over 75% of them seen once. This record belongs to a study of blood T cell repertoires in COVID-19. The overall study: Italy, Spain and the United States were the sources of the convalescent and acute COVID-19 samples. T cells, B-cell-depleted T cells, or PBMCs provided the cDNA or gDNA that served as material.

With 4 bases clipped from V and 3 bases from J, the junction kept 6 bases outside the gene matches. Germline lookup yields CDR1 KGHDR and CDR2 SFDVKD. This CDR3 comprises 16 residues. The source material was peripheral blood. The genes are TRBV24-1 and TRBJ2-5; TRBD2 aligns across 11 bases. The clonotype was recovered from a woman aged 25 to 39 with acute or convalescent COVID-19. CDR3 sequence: CATSERLAGIEETQYF. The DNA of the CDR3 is TGTGCCACCAGTGAGCGACTAGCGGGAATCGAAGAGACCCAGTACTTC.